The text below deals with one T cell receptor beta chain. Its target is not known. The data originate from a study of T cell responses to AZD1222 COVID-19 vaccine. Across the whole study: Analysis merged second doses at about 4 or about 12 weeks.

Clones were read by immunoSEQ multiplex PCR, and TCRdb kept only the in-frame ones, dropping some. The repertoire holds about 130,000 clones, with 94% as singletons. The CDR3 runs to 15 residues. The V segment lost 4 bases and the J segment 2 bases; nucleotides outside the gene matches: 6. The germline V gene encodes CDR1 LNHDA and CDR2 SQIVND (reference sequence). Study outcomes and limitations: Vaccine-associated CD4 TCRs spanned spike, dominant at 160-218 and 743-854. Epitopes outside B.1.351 and B.1.1.7 mutated regions reportedly drew nearly half of spike TCRs. Among the donors, most were white British and more were female, and clonal diversity was possibly underestimated.

The sequence was collected from an adult in good health. The V gene is TRBV19, the J gene TRBJ1-2, with 8 bases that match TRBD1. The specimen was peripheral blood, collected on day 0 of AZD1222 vaccination. The CDR3 protein is CASSRDGQGNYGYTF. The DNA for the CDR3 is TGTGCCAGTAGTAGAGATGGACAGGGAAACTATGGCTACACCTTC.